The sequence of this T cell receptor beta chain was determined in a study of blood T cell repertoires in COVID-19. Turning to the study itself: Sites across the United States, Italy and Spain contributed samples from acute and convalescent COVID-19.

Study processing details: Reference gene primer amplification in the assay estimated nucleated cell counts. Data came from immunoSEQ multiplex PCR; TCRdb stores just in-frame clones and leaves some out. V and J calls and clone size follow that table, whereas D and trimming were derived from the DNA. The sample carries a few hundred thousand clones, 65% to 90% recorded once. CDR3 size: 13 residues. Per the germline V gene, CDR1 is PRHDT and CDR2 is FYEKMQ (reference sequence). V lost 3 bases, J lost 5 bases, and 9 bases lay in between. Sequencing was done on a sample of peripheral blood. The receptor was derived from a human donor in a cohort sampled during active COVID-19. The genes are TRBV13 and TRBJ2-3, with D possibly being TRBD1 (5 bases). The CDR3 region is CASSFRQRDTQYF. In nucleotides, the CDR3 is TGTGCCAGCAGCTTCAGACAGAGAGATACGCAGTATTTT. The variable domain in full, with the rest retrieved from reference TRBV13 and TRBJ2-3, is AAGVIQSPRHLIKEKRETATLKCYPIPRHDTVYWYQQGPGQDPQFLISFYEKMQSDKGSIPDRFSAQQFSDYHSELNMSSLELGDSALYFCASSFRQRDTQYFGPGTRLTVL.